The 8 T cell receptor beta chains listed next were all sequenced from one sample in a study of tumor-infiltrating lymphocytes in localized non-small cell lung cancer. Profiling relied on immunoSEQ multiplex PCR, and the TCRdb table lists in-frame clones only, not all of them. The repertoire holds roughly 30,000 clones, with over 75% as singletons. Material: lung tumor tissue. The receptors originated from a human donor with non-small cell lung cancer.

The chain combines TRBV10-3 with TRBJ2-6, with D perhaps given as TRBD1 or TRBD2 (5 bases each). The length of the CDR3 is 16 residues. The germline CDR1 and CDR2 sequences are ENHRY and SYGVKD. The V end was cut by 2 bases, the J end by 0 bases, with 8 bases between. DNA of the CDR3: TGTGCCATCAGTGAGAATGGGGGCTCTGGGGCCAACGTCCTGACTTTC. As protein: CAISENGGSGANVLTF.

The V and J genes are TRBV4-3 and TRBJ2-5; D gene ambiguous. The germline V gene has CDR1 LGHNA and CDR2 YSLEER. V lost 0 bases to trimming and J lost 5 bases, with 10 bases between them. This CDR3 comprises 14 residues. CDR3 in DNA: TGCGCCAGCAGCCAAGACACCGGTAGGGAGACCCAGTACTTC. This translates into CASSQDTGRETQYF.

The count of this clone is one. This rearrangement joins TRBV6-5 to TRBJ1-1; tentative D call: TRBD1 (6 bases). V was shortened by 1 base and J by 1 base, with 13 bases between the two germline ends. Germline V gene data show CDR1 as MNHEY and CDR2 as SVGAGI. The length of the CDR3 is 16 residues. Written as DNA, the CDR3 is TGTGCCAGCAGTTACTTCAGGGGAGGCAAGAACACTGAAGCTTTCTTT. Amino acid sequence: CASSYFRGGKNTEAFF.

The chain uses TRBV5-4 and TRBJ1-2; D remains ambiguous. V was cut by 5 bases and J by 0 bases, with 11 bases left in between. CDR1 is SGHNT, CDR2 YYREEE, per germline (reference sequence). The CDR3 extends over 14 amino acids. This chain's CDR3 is CASREAGSNYGYTF. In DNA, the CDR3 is TGTGCCAGCAGGGAAGCGGGGTCTAACTATGGCTACACCTTC.

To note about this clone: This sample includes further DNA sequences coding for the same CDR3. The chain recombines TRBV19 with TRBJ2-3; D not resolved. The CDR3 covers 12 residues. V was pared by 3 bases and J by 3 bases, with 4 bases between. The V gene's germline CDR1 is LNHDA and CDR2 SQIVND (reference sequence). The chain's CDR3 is CASSIGTDTQYF. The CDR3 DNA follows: TGTGCCAGTAGTATCGGGACAGATACGCAGTATTTT.

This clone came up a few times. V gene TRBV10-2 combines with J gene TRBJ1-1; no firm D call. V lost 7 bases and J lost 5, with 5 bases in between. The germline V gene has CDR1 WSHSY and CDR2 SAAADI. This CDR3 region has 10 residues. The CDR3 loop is CASIGTEAFF. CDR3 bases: TGCGCCAGCATCGGGACTGAAGCTTTCTTT.

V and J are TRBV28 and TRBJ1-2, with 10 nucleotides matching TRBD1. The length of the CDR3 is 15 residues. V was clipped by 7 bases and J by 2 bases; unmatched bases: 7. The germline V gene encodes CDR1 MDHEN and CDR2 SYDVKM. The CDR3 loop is CASTDRGLGNYGYTF. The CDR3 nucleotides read TGTGCCAGCACGGACAGGGGGTTAGGCAACTATGGCTACACCTTC.

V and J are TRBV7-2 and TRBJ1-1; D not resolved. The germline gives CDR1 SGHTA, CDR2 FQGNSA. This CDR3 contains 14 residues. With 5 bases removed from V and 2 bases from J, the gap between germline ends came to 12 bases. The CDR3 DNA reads TGTGCCAGCAGCGCCGGGATTTCTAACACTGAAGCTTTCTTT. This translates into CASSAGISNTEAFF.